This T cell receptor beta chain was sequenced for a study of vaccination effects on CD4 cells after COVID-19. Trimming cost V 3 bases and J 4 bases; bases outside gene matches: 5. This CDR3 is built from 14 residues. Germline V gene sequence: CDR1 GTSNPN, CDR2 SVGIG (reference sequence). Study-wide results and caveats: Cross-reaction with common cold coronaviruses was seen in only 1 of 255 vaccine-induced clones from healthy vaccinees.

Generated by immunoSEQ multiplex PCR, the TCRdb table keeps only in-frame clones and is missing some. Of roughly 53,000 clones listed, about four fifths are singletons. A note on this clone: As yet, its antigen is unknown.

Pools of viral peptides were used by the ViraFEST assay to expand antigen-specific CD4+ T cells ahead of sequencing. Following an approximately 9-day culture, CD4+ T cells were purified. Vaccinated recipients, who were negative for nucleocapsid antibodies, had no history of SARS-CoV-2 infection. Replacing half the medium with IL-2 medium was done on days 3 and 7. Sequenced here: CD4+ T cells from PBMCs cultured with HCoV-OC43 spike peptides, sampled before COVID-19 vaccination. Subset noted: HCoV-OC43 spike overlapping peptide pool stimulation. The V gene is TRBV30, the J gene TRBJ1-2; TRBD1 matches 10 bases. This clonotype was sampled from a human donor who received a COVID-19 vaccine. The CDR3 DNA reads TGTGCCTGGAGCCGGGACAGGGGTATCTATGGCTACACCTTC. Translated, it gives CAWSRDRGIYGYTF.